Given below is one TCR beta chain in context. These data are taken from a study of blood T cell repertoires in COVID-19. Clones were sequenced by immunoSEQ multiplex PCR, and TCRdb holds only the in-frame ones, with some missing. The sample holds under 200,000 clones, over 70% seen once. The TCR sequence derives from a man in his 60s with acute or convalescent COVID-19. The sequenced material came from peripheral blood.

CDR3 sequence: CASSEWASSGSETQYF. CDR3 bases: TGTGCCAGCAGTGAATGGGCGTCTAGCGGGAGTGAGACCCAGTACTTC. This chain links TRBV6-1 with TRBJ2-5; 10 nucleotides align to TRBD2. The CDR3 extends over 16 amino acids. Germline CDR1 and CDR2: MNHNS and SASEGT. The ends lost 2 bases at V and 5 bases at J; junction bases unmatched: 8.